Sequencing of this T cell receptor (beta chain) was carried out in a study of blood T cell repertoires in COVID-19. Overall study context: Collection of acute and convalescent COVID-19 samples took place in the United States, Italy and Spain. T cells, B-cell-depleted T cells, or PBMCs provided the cDNA or gDNA that served as material.

This clone was seen a few times. The Seattle patients joined while their infection was active and were tracked longitudinally afterward. In germline, CDR1 is LNHDA, CDR2 SQIVND (reference sequence). This CDR3 contains 14 residues. J lost 7 bases, V lost 1 base, and 4 bases had no gene match. Original methodology: Amplification with reference gene primers provided the estimates of nucleated cell counts. Produced via immunoSEQ multiplex PCR; TCRdb's table is partial and in-frame only. V and J calls and clone size are copied from that table; D and trimming were computed from the DNA. Counted here are approximately 90,000 clones, about four fifths occurring once; the ten biggest clones make up about 6%.

The clonotype comes from a man aged 65 to 79 with COVID-19, enrolled during active disease. The sample comprised peripheral blood. The chain joins TRBV19 to TRBJ1-5; 7 bases line up with TRBD1. For the CDR3, the DNA is TGTGCCAGTAGTATAGGAGGGGACAGACAGCCCCAGCATTTT. Amino acid sequence: CASSIGGDRQPQHF.